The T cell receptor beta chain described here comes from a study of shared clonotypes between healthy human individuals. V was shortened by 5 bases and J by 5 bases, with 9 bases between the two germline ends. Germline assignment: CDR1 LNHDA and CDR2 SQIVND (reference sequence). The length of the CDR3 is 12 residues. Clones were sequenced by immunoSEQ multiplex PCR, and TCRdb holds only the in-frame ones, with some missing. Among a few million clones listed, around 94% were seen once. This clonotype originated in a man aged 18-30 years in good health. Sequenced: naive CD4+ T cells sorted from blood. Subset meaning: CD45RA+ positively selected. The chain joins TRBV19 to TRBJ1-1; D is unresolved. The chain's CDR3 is CASSPRATEAFF. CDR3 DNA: TGTGCCAGTAGTCCGCGGGCGACTGAAGCTTTCTTT.